This T cell receptor (beta chain) is from a study of radiotherapy plus CTLA-4 blockade in lung cancer. About the study: Among enrolled patients, approximately 18% responded and approximately 33% achieved disease control.

Germline V gene sequence: CDR1 WNHNN, CDR2 SYGVQD (reference sequence). CDR3 length: 16 residues. V was pared by 3 bases and J by 6 bases, with 19 bases between. Enrolled patients, whose metastatic non-small-cell lung cancer was chemo-refractory, received focal radiation plus CTLA-4 blockade with ipilimumab. Sequencing used immunoSEQ multiplex PCR; TCRdb keeps in-frame clones, though not all of them. The data show roughly 90,000 clones, over 70% seen once. This clone is a singleton in its sample. Antigen specificity is unknown. The study, taken as a whole, reports: Blood-borne expansion of tumor-derived TCR clones followed radiotherapy plus ipilimumab.

Sample: peripheral blood, taken from a patient treated with radiotherapy plus ipilimumab. This clonotype was sampled from a human donor with non-small cell lung cancer who had a partial response to radiotherapy plus ipilimumab. Some clones in this sample may be carry-over from other donors' samples. J is TRBJ2-3 and V is TRBV10-1; no clear D. CDR3 in DNA: TGCGCCAGCAGTGATCGGTCTGGCGCGACTCAGGATACGCAGTATTTT. Its translation is CASSDRSGATQDTQYF.